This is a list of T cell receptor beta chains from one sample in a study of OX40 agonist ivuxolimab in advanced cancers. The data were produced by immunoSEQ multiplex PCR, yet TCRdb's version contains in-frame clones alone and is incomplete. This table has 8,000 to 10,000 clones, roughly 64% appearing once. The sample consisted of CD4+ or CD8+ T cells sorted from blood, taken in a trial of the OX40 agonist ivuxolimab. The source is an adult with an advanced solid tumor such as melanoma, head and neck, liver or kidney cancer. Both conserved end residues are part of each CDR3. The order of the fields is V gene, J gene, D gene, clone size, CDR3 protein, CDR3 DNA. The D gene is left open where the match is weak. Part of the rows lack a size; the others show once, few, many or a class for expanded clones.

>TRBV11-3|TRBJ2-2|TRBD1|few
CASSQHRGTGELFF
TGTGCCAGCAGCCAGCACAGGGGGACCGGGGAGCTGTTTTTT
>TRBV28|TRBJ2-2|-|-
CASSFKVANTGELFF
TGTGCCAGCAGTTTTAAGGTGGCGAACACCGGGGAGCTGTTTTTT
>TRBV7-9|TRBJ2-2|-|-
CASSPPSSGELFF
TGTGCCAGCAGCCCCCCCTCCTCCGGGGAGCTGTTTTTT
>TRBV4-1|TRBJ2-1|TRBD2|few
CASSQDVAGVLYNEQFF
TGCGCCAGCAGCCAAGATGTCGCGGGAGTGCTCTACAATGAGCAGTTCTTC
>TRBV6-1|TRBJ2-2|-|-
CASSGTQGWELFF
TGTGCCAGCAGTGGCACTCAGGGATGGGAGCTGTTTTTT
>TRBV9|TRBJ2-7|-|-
CASSPGVGYEQYF
TGTGCCAGCAGCCCGGGAGTTGGCTACGAGCAGTACTTC
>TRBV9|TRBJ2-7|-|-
CASSPYPRTLNYEQYF
TGTGCCAGCAGCCCCTATCCGCGGACTTTAAACTACGAGCAGTACTTC
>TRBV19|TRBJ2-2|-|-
CASSLGAGELFF
TGTGCCAGTAGTCTGGGCGCCGGGGAGCTGTTTTTT
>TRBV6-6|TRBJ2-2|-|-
CASSYSGGDTGELFF
TGTGCCAGCAGTTACTCAGGGGGAGACACCGGGGAGCTGTTTTTT
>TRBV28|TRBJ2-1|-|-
CASSHLDTFNEQFF
TGTGCCAGCAGTCATCTGGACACTTTCAATGAGCAGTTCTTC
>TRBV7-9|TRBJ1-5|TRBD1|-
CASSLGTGGGQPQHF
TGTGCCAGCAGCTTAGGGACAGGGGGCGGTCAGCCCCAGCATTTT
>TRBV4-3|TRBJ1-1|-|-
CASSQVGQNTEAFF
TGCGCCAGCAGCCAAGTCGGGCAGAACACTGAAGCTTTCTTT
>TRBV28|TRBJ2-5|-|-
CASSLGDGIMETQYF
TGTGCCAGCAGTTTAGGGGACGGTATAATGGAGACCCAGTACTTC
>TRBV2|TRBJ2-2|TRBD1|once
CARGSDRDNTGELFF
TGTGCCAGGGGATCCGACAGGGACAACACCGGGGAGCTGTTTTTT
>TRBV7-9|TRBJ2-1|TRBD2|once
CASSYGTSYNEQFF
TGTGCCAGCAGCTACGGGACTAGTTACAATGAGCAGTTCTTC
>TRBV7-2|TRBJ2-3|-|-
CASSGPGVGSTDTQYF
TGTGCCAGCAGCGGGCCTGGGGTAGGTAGCACAGATACGCAGTATTTT
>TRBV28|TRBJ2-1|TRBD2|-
CASRTLELAGGFSYNEQFF
TGTGCCAGCAGAACCCTTGAATTAGCGGGAGGCTTCTCCTACAATGAGCAGTTCTTC
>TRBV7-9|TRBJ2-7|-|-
CASSSAADFLVEQYF
TGTGCCAGCAGCTCCGCCGCGGACTTCCTCGTCGAGCAGTACTTC
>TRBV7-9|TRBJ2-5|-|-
CASSLGLQETQYF
TGTGCCAGCAGCTTAGGTCTTCAAGAGACCCAGTACTTC
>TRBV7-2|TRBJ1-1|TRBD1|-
CASSARQGDMNTEAFF
TGTGCCAGCAGCGCCAGACAGGGGGATATGAACACTGAAGCTTTCTTT
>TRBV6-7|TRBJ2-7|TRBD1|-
CASSPRGYEQYF
TGTGCCAGCAGTCCCAGGGGGTACGAGCAGTACTTC
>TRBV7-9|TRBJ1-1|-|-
CASSGGVVGSTEAFF
TGTGCCAGCAGCGGAGGGGTTGTGGGGAGCACTGAAGCTTTCTTT
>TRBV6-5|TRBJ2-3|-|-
CASRSTDTQYF
TGTGCCAGCAGGTCCACAGATACGCAGTATTTT
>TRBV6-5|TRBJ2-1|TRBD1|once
CASRAWDRGYNEQFF
TGTGCCAGCAGGGCCTGGGACAGGGGATACAATGAGCAGTTCTTC
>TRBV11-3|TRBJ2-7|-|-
CASSPGFAYEQYF
TGTGCCAGCAGCCCAGGGTTCGCCTACGAGCAGTACTTC
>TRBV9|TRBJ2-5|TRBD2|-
CASSSGTSGMETQYF
TGTGCCAGCAGCTCCGGGACTAGCGGGATGGAGACCCAGTACTTC
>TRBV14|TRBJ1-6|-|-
CASSLGGNSPLHF
TGTGCCAGCAGCCTCGGAGGTAATTCACCCCTCCACTTT
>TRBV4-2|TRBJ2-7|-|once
CASSQDNLSYEQYF
TGTGCCAGCAGCCAAGATAACTTGTCCTACGAGCAGTACTTC
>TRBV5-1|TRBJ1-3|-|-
CASSLGDPRSTGNTIYF
TGCGCCAGCAGCTTGGGGGACCCCAGGTCGACAGGAAACACCATATATTTT
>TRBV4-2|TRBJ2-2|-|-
CASSQDPSAGELFF
TGTGCCAGCAGCCAAGACCCTAGTGCCGGGGAGCTGTTTTTT
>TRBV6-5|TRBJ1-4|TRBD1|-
CASRGQENEKLFF
TGTGCCAGCCGAGGACAGGAAAATGAAAAACTGTTTTTT
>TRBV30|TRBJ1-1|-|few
CAWSWGTEAFF
TGTGCCTGGAGTTGGGGAACTGAAGCTTTCTTT
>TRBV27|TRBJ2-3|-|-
CASSLSGDTQYF
TGTGCCAGCAGTTTATCAGGGGATACGCAGTATTTT
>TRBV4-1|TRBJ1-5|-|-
CASSRGVNQPQHF
TGCGCCAGCAGCCGTGGAGTGAATCAGCCCCAGCATTTT
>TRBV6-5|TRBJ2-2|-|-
CASSYYQANTGELFF
TGTGCCAGCAGTTACTACCAGGCGAACACCGGGGAGCTGTTTTTT
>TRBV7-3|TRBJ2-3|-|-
CASSPFASTDTQYF
TGTGCCAGCAGCCCTTTTGCTAGCACAGATACGCAGTATTTT
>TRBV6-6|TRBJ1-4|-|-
CASSDRLFGNNEKLFF
TGTGCCAGCAGCGACAGGCTATTCGGGAATAATGAAAAACTGTTTTTT
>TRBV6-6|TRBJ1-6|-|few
CASSSGLEGSPLHF
TGTGCCAGCAGTTCCGGCCTAGAGGGTTCACCCCTCCACTTT
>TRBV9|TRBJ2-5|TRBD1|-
CASSVAYRGQTQYF
TGTGCCAGCAGCGTAGCTTACAGGGGTCAGACCCAGTACTTC
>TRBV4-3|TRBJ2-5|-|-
CASSPIGGQETQYF
TGCGCCAGCAGCCCCATAGGGGGCCAAGAGACCCAGTACTTC
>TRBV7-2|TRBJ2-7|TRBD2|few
CASSLELAGSYEQYF
TGTGCCAGCAGCTTAGAACTAGCGGGTTCCTACGAGCAGTACTTC
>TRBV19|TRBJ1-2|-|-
CASEGYGYTF
TGTGCCAGTGAGGGCTATGGCTACACCTTC
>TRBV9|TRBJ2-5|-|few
CASSLWGEETQYF
TGTGCCAGCAGCCTATGGGGGGAAGAGACCCAGTACTTC
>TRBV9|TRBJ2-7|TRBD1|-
CASSAGQASYEQYF
TGTGCCAGCAGCGCCGGACAGGCTTCCTACGAGCAGTACTTC
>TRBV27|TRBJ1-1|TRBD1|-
CASNHRGGKNTEAFF
TGTGCCAGCAACCACAGGGGTGGGAAGAACACTGAAGCTTTCTTT
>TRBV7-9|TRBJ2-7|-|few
CASSLARVSDPEQYF
TGTGCCAGCAGCTTAGCGAGGGTCTCCGACCCCGAGCAGTACTTC
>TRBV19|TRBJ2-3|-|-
CASSMGLTNTQYF
TGTGCCAGTAGTATGGGACTTACAAATACGCAGTATTTT